The clone carrying this T cell receptor (beta chain) was counted a single time. CDR1 SGDLS and CDR2 YYNGEE come from the germline V gene. This CDR3 spans 15 amino acids. The germline V and J ends were trimmed by 0 bases and 6 bases, with 15 bases remaining between them. TCR beta chains were sequenced at survey level with immunoSEQ. Sequenced by immunoSEQ multiplex PCR; TCRdb stores in-frame clones only, minus some. The sample carries 68,000 or so clones, 93% recorded once. Specimen: PBMCs. The origin of this receptor is a man in his forties or fifties with rheumatoid arthritis. This chain connects TRBV9 to TRBJ1-1, with D unresolved. The chain's CDR3 is CASSVEEVGGAEAFF. CDR3 nucleotide sequence: TGTGCCAGCAGCGTAGAGGAGGTCGGTGGAGCTGAAGCTTTCTTT.